Listed below are T cell receptor beta chains from one sample, sequenced in a study of T cells after yellow fever vaccination. TCRdb independently ran MiXCR on the 5' RACE reads; one entry per CDR3 protein. The sample consists of around 300,000 distinct CDR3 sequences, 10% to 15% of them appearing once. The specimen comprised CD4+ T cells sorted from PBMCs, sampled 45 days after the yellow fever booster vaccination. These receptors came from a man aged 25 to 45 who received the YFV17D yellow fever vaccine. Each CDR3 is given with its conserved first and last residue. Fields, in order: D gene, clone size, J gene, V gene, CDR3 DNA, CDR3 protein. The D gene is left open where the match is weak. Clone size is given for some rows only: seen once, a few or many times, or a class if the clone is expanded.

d_call: -; clone_size: few; j_call: TRBJ2-7; v_call: TRBV4-3; cdr3_nt: TGCGCCAGCAGCCAAGGGGCCTTGGTTCGGTCCGAGCAGTACTTC; cdr3_aa: CASSQGALVRSEQYF
d_call: TRBD2; clone_size: many; j_call: TRBJ2-3; v_call: TRBV4-3; cdr3_nt: TGCGCCAGCAGACACACTAGCGGGAGATCAGATACGCAGTATTTT; cdr3_aa: CASRHTSGRSDTQYF
d_call: TRBD2; clone_size: few; j_call: TRBJ2-7; v_call: TRBV5-5; cdr3_nt: TGTGCCAGCAGCTTGGCGGCTAGCGGAGGACGCGAGCAGTACTTC; cdr3_aa: CASSLAASGGREQYF
d_call: -; clone_size: -; j_call: TRBJ1-5; v_call: TRBV7-2; cdr3_nt: TGTGCCAGCAGCTTAGTCCAGGGAGATCAGCCCCAGCATTTT; cdr3_aa: CASSLVQGDQPQHF
d_call: TRBD2; clone_size: many; j_call: TRBJ2-3; v_call: TRBV5-1; cdr3_nt: TGCGCCAGCACCGGGACTAGTTTCACAGATACGCAGTATTTT; cdr3_aa: CASTGTSFTDTQYF
d_call: TRBD2; clone_size: -; j_call: TRBJ2-7; v_call: TRBV5-1; cdr3_nt: TGCGCCAGCAGCTCTTCCGGGACTAGCGGGCGCGAGCAGTACTTC; cdr3_aa: CASSSSGTSGREQYF
d_call: -; clone_size: -; j_call: TRBJ2-6; v_call: TRBV20-1; cdr3_nt: TGCAGTGCTGGGGAATCAGGGACGAAGGCCAACGTCCTGACTTTC; cdr3_aa: CSAGESGTKANVLTF
d_call: -; clone_size: -; j_call: TRBJ1-2; v_call: TRBV19; cdr3_nt: TGTGCCAGTAGTTCGATTGACAGCGCGGGCTATGGCTACACCTTC; cdr3_aa: CASSSIDSAGYGYTF
d_call: -; clone_size: -; j_call: TRBJ2-1; v_call: TRBV18; cdr3_nt: TGTGCCAGCTCACCACGAAAGACTCCCTACAATGAGCAGTTCTTC; cdr3_aa: CASSPRKTPYNEQFF
d_call: -; clone_size: -; j_call: TRBJ1-4; v_call: TRBV7-8; cdr3_nt: TGTGCCAGCAGCTCGACAGGCAGAAATGAAAAACTGTTTTTT; cdr3_aa: CASSSTGRNEKLFF
d_call: TRBD1; clone_size: -; j_call: TRBJ1-5; v_call: TRBV6-1; cdr3_nt: TGTGCCAGCAGTCAAGACAGGGCGCGCAATCAGCCCCAGCATTTT; cdr3_aa: CASSQDRARNQPQHF
d_call: -; clone_size: few; j_call: TRBJ2-7; v_call: TRBV5-1; cdr3_nt: TGCGCCAGCAGCTTGGTCAGTTCCAGGTATTACGAGCAGTACTTC; cdr3_aa: CASSLVSSRYYEQYF
d_call: -; clone_size: few; j_call: TRBJ2-3; v_call: TRBV6-2/TRBV6-3; cdr3_nt: TGTGCCACCAACGGACGGGAGAGCAGCACAGATACGCAGTATTTT; cdr3_aa: CATNGRESSTDTQYF
d_call: TRBD1; clone_size: few; j_call: TRBJ2-2; v_call: TRBV12-3/TRBV12-4; cdr3_nt: TGTGCCAGCAGCCTCGGGACAGGAAACACCGGGGAGCTGTTTTTT; cdr3_aa: CASSLGTGNTGELFF
d_call: TRBD2; clone_size: -; j_call: TRBJ2-2; v_call: TRBV20-1; cdr3_nt: TGCAGTGCCGGAACTAGCGGGAGCAACACCGGGGAGCAGTTTTTT; cdr3_aa: CSAGTSGSNTGEQFF
d_call: TRBD1; clone_size: -; j_call: TRBJ1-4; v_call: TRBV11-3; cdr3_nt: TGTGCCAGCAGCTTAGGGAACAGGGGAGAATATGAAAAACTGTTTTTT; cdr3_aa: CASSLGNRGEYEKLFF
d_call: -; clone_size: few; j_call: TRBJ2-5; v_call: TRBV15; cdr3_nt: TGTGCCACCAGCAATCAAGAGACCCAGTACTTC; cdr3_aa: CATSNQETQYF
d_call: TRBD1; clone_size: -; j_call: TRBJ1-4; v_call: TRBV18; cdr3_nt: TGTGCCAGCTCGCAGGGGGCGACTAATGAAAAACTGTTTTTT; cdr3_aa: CASSQGATNEKLFF
d_call: -; clone_size: -; j_call: TRBJ1-4; v_call: TRBV12-3/TRBV12-4; cdr3_nt: TGTGCCAGCAGTTTTTGGGGCTCGGAAAAACTGTTTTTT; cdr3_aa: CASSFWGSEKLFF
d_call: -; clone_size: -; j_call: TRBJ2-3; v_call: TRBV5-6; cdr3_nt: TGTGCCAGCAGCTTCAGTGGGCCGGGCACAGATACGCAGTATTTT; cdr3_aa: CASSFSGPGTDTQYF
d_call: -; clone_size: -; j_call: TRBJ2-4; v_call: TRBV6-2/TRBV6-3; cdr3_nt: TGTGCCAGCAGTTACTCAGTAGGCGCCCCACAAAACATTCAGTACTTC; cdr3_aa: CASSYSVGAPQNIQYF
d_call: TRBD1; clone_size: few; j_call: TRBJ2-5; v_call: TRBV5-8; cdr3_nt: TGTGCCAGCTTCCGGGACAGGGATCAAGAGACCCAGTACTTC; cdr3_aa: CASFRDRDQETQYF
d_call: -; clone_size: -; j_call: TRBJ1-6; v_call: TRBV10-3; cdr3_nt: TGTGCCATCAGTGAGTCTACTTCACCCCTCCACTTT; cdr3_aa: CAISESTSPLHF
d_call: -; clone_size: -; j_call: TRBJ2-6; v_call: TRBV6-5; cdr3_nt: TGTGCCAGCAGTACGTCTGGGGACGTCCTGACTTTC; cdr3_aa: CASSTSGDVLTF
d_call: TRBD2; clone_size: few; j_call: TRBJ2-7; v_call: TRBV4-2; cdr3_nt: TGTGCCAGCAGCCAGGCTGGGACTAGCTATCGCTACGAGCAGTACTTC; cdr3_aa: CASSQAGTSYRYEQYF
d_call: -; clone_size: -; j_call: TRBJ2-2; v_call: TRBV13; cdr3_nt: TGTGCCAGCAGCTTTTCTTGGGCCAGGACCGGGGAGCTGTTTTTT; cdr3_aa: CASSFSWARTGELFF
d_call: TRBD1; clone_size: many; j_call: TRBJ2-3; v_call: TRBV29-1; cdr3_nt: TGCAGCGTTGAGGGACAGGGAACAGATACGCAGTATTTT; cdr3_aa: CSVEGQGTDTQYF
d_call: -; clone_size: -; j_call: TRBJ2-7; v_call: TRBV5-1; cdr3_nt: TGCGCCAGCAGCTTGGCCGGGGAATCCGACGAGCAGTACTTC; cdr3_aa: CASSLAGESDEQYF
d_call: TRBD1; clone_size: few; j_call: TRBJ2-5; v_call: TRBV7-2; cdr3_nt: TGTGCCAGCAGCTTAGCGGCGGGCAGGGACAGGGGGGAGACCCAGTACTTC; cdr3_aa: CASSLAAGRDRGETQYF
d_call: -; clone_size: -; j_call: TRBJ1-1; v_call: TRBV20-1; cdr3_nt: TGCAGTGCTAGAGATGCTCGGGGGCTCACTGAAGCTTTCTTT; cdr3_aa: CSARDARGLTEAFF
d_call: TRBD1; clone_size: few; j_call: TRBJ1-5; v_call: TRBV20-1; cdr3_nt: TGCAGTGCCAGCCCGACAGGGGGCAGTTATCAGCCCCAGCATTTT; cdr3_aa: CSASPTGGSYQPQHF
d_call: -; clone_size: many; j_call: TRBJ1-1; v_call: TRBV14; cdr3_nt: TGTGCCAGCAGCCTCTCAGGACGGGGCACTGAAGCTTTCTTT; cdr3_aa: CASSLSGRGTEAFF
d_call: -; clone_size: many; j_call: TRBJ2-3; v_call: TRBV7-6; cdr3_nt: TGTGCCAGCAGCTTAGATGGGACGGTGCAGTATTTT; cdr3_aa: CASSLDGTVQYF
d_call: TRBD1; clone_size: few; j_call: TRBJ2-7; v_call: TRBV5-1; cdr3_nt: TGCGCCAGCAGCCTGGGGGACAGGGTGTACTTC; cdr3_aa: CASSLGDRVYF